This T cell receptor (beta chain) was recorded in a study of Graves' ophthalmopathy and Graves' hyperthyroidism. The table lists this clonotype with many counts. From germline, CDR1 is SNHLY and CDR2 FYNNEI. Deletions cut 4 bases from V and 4 bases from J, with 13 bases between. The CDR3 is 14 residues long. As the template, RNA transcripts were used to amplify TCR beta CDR3 regions. A first-round RT-PCR used HTBI primers, followed by a second-round multiplex PCR. TCRdb ran MiXCR on the multiplex PCR reads and lists one entry per CDR3 protein. The data hold about 740,000 distinct CDR3 sequences, with 40% observed a single time.

The rearrangement uses TRBV2 and TRBJ2-5, with no clear D. The source is an adult man with Graves' ophthalmopathy. Input material: peripheral blood. CDR3 region: CASSVQPRGETQYF. Written as DNA, the CDR3 is TGTGCCAGCAGTGTACAGCCCCGAGGAGAGACCCAGTACTTC.